The 21 T cell receptor beta chains presented below share a single source sample, sequenced in a study of T cell changes during pregnancy in multiple sclerosis. Assay: immunoSEQ multiplex PCR; the TCRdb copy retains only in-frame clones and omits some. The profile shows 15,000 to 20,000 clones, roughly 84% of them singletons. This specimen consisted of CD8+ T cells from peripheral blood mononuclear cells, obtained in the third trimester of pregnancy. All receptors derive from a female donor in good health, enrolled as a control in a pregnancy study.

V is TRBV2 and J is TRBJ2-3; possible D gene TRBD2, 6 bases. Germline CDR1 is SNHLY and CDR2 is FYNNEI. The CDR3 is 15 amino acids. Between the trimmed V and J ends, which lost 1 base and 4 bases, there was a span of 12 bases. The CDR3 sequence: CASSEDGGEADTQYF. The CDR3 DNA reads as TGTGCCAGCAGTGAAGACGGGGGAGAGGCAGATACGCAGTATTTT. Full variable domain (outside the CDR3, taken from reference TRBV2 and TRBJ2-3): EPEVTQTPSHQVTQMGQEVILRCVPISNHLYFYWYRQILGQKVEFLVSFYNNEISEKSEIFDDQFSVERPDGSNFTLKIRSTKLEDSAMYFCASSEDGGEADTQYFGPGTRLTVL.

This sequence joins TRBV5-4 and TRBJ2-7, with a weak D call TRBD1 (6 bases). V was trimmed by 7 bases and J by 2 bases, leaving 19 bases between them. The V gene's germline CDR1 is SGHNT and CDR2 YYREEE (reference sequence). The CDR3 loop spans 15 amino acids. This chain's CDR3 is CASGKTGTSAYEQYF. CDR3 coding DNA: TGTGCCAGCGGAAAAACCGGGACAAGCGCCTACGAGCAGTACTTC.

This clone was detected a few times. This chain uses TRBV12-2 with TRBJ1-2. TRBV12-2 is a known pseudogene. The CDR3 sequence is 12 residues long. This CDR3 is CASRLPDYGYTF. As DNA, the CDR3 is TGTGCAAGTCGCTTACCTGACTATGGCTACACCTTC.

This chain joins TRBV7-9 and TRBJ1-1, with D possibly matching TRBD1 (5 bases). Deletions cut 6 bases from V and 4 bases from J, with 15 bases between. The germline CDR1 and CDR2 sequences are SEHNR and FQNEAQ (reference sequence). The CDR3 sequence is 14 residues long. The CDR3 loop reads CASSRRGGATEAFF. CDR3 coding DNA: TGTGCCAGCAGTCGTCGCGGGGGTGCCACTGAAGCTTTCTTT.

The rearrangement links TRBV7-2 to TRBJ2-2; D gene uncertain. CDR1 is SGHTA and CDR2 is FQGNSA in the germline V gene. This CDR3 is built from 12 residues. The V end was cut by 4 bases, the J end by 4 bases, with 4 bases between. CDR3 in DNA: TGTGCCAGCAGCTGGGCCACCGGGGAGCTGTTTTTT. Translated: CASSWATGELFF.

This chain connects TRBV27 to TRBJ1-5; 7 bases agree with TRBD1. Germline values: CDR1 MNHEY, CDR2 SMNVEV (reference sequence). The CDR3 loop spans 16 amino acids. V shed 3 bases, J shed 3 bases, and the junction held 8 bases outside the gene matches. The DNA of the CDR3 is TGTGCCAGCAGTTTGTCCCAGGGGGATAACAATCAGCCCCAGCATTTT. Protein sequence: CASSLSQGDNNQPQHF.

J is TRBJ2-5 and V is TRBV7-8, with 9 bases matching TRBD2. The CDR3 length is 19 residues. Germline-derived CDR1 and CDR2 are SGHVS and FQNEAQ. Germline trimming cut 4 bases from V and 0 bases from J; bases unmatched to any gene: 15. CDR3 sequence: CASSSPVDSGGDDQETQYF. CDR3 DNA: TGTGCCAGCAGCTCCCCGGTTGATAGCGGGGGTGATGACCAAGAGACCCAGTACTTC.

By sample fraction, this clone is medium-sized (0.01 to 0.1%). The chain is built from TRBV4-3 and TRBJ1-4; 11 positions match TRBD1. J lost 8 bases, V lost 0 bases, and 8 bases had no gene match. Germline assignment: CDR1 LGHNA and CDR2 YSLEER. The CDR3 runs to 17 residues. CDR3 residues: CASSQEGPGQGGEKLFF. DNA of the CDR3: TGCGCCAGCAGCCAAGAAGGTCCGGGACAGGGGGGGGAAAAACTGTTTTTT.

V is TRBV7-6 and J is TRBJ1-5; a possible D gene is TRBD1 (5 bases). The CDR3 runs 16 residues. V lost 5 bases to trimming and J lost 2 bases, with 16 bases between them. CDR1 and CDR2 from the germline V gene are SGHVS and FNYEAQ. The CDR3 reads CASSPGLPQGNQPQHF. DNA for the CDR3: TGTGCCAGCAGCCCGGGACTCCCTCAGGGCAATCAGCCCCAGCATTTT.

The rearrangement joins TRBV27 to TRBJ2-7, with D unresolved. V dropped 6 bases and J dropped 6 bases, with 9 bases sitting between them. CDR3 length: 11 amino acids. CDR1 MNHEY and CDR2 SMNVEV come from the germline V gene (reference sequence). CDR3 protein: CASSHSGEQYF. DNA for the CDR3: TGTGCCAGCAGCCATAGTGGCGAGCAGTACTTC.

This clone was counted between two and nine times. The chain joins TRBV19 to TRBJ2-1, with D possibly TRBD1 on 6 matching bases. V dropped 2 bases and J dropped 6 bases, with 8 bases sitting between them. The CDR3 consists of 13 residues. Germline V gene data show CDR1 as LNHDA and CDR2 as SQIVND (reference sequence). The CDR3 DNA reads as TGTGCCAGTAGTATATGGGGGCCCAATGAGCAGTTCTTC. As protein: CASSIWGPNEQFF.

The chain has TRBV27 and TRBJ2-1; tentative D call: TRBD1 (6 bases). The CDR3 totals 12 residues. V lost 7 bases and J lost 6, with 10 bases in between. Germline loops: CDR1 MNHEY, CDR2 SMNVEV (reference sequence). CDR3 sequence reads: CASTGVSNEQFF. As DNA, the CDR3 is TGTGCCAGCACAGGGGTTTCCAATGAGCAGTTCTTC.

The J gene is TRBJ2-7, the V gene TRBV6-6, with TRBD2 as a possible D gene (6 bases). V gave up 4 bases and J gave up 5 bases, with 12 bases separating them. The CDR3 is 13 amino acids. Germline CDR1 MNHNY, CDR2 SVGAGI (reference sequence). This CDR3 is CASSSGDLDEQYF. The CDR3 DNA reads as TGTGCCAGCAGTTCGGGGGACTTGGACGAGCAGTACTTC.

This chain links TRBV5-1 with TRBJ2-1, with 9 bases aligning to TRBD2. Germline V gene lookup returns CDR1 SGHRS and CDR2 YFSETQ. There are 17 residues in the CDR3. Losses at the gene ends were 1 base for V and 2 bases for J; bases not matched to a gene: 7. The DNA for the CDR3 is TGCGCCAGCAGCTTGTCAGTAGCGGGGGATCCCTACAATGAGCAGTTCTTC. Amino acid sequence: CASSLSVAGDPYNEQFF.

The CDR3 here is CASSLNPSGTNEKLFF. In DNA form, the CDR3 reads TGTGCCAGCAGTCTAAACCCCTCAGGGACTAATGAAAAACTGTTTTTT. The V and J genes are TRBV27 and TRBJ1-4; D perhaps matches TRBD1 (5 bases). Trimming removed 5 bases at V and 2 bases at J, with 15 bases between. Germline V gene sequence: CDR1 MNHEY, CDR2 SMNVEV (reference sequence). There are 16 residues in the CDR3.

The chain recombines TRBV7-2 with TRBJ2-1, with 8 bases that match TRBD2. CDR1 is SGHTA and CDR2 is FQGNSA in the germline V gene. The J segment lost 6 bases and the V segment lost 5 bases, leaving 6 bases of the junction unmatched. CDR3 length: 14 residues. DNA for the CDR3: TGTGCCAGCAGCCGAGGACTAGCTCTCAATGAGCAGTTCTTC. This codes for CASSRGLALNEQFF.

The chain has TRBV10-3 and TRBJ1-2; possible D gene TRBD1, 6 bases. The CDR3 runs 11 residues. Germline V gives CDR1 ENHRY, CDR2 SYGVKD. V was shortened by 8 bases and J by 8 bases, with 12 bases between the two germline ends. The CDR3 here is CAIAQGAGYTF. CDR3 nucleotides: TGTGCCATCGCACAGGGCGCGGGCTACACCTTC.

The chain uses TRBV5-6 and TRBJ1-1; TRBD1 might be the D (5 bases). V was pared by 5 bases and J by 6 bases, with 14 bases between. The V gene's germline CDR1 is SGHDT and CDR2 YYEEEE. This CDR3 is built from 13 residues. CDR3 protein: CASRLRGSAEAFF. In DNA form, the CDR3 reads TGTGCCAGCAGGCTAAGGGGTTCCGCTGAAGCTTTCTTT.

By share of the sample, this clone is medium-sized. The V call is TRBV9, the J call TRBJ2-3, with D unclear. V was shortened by 3 bases and J by 4 bases, with 9 bases between the two germline ends. Germline-derived CDR1 and CDR2 are SGDLS and YYNGEE. The CDR3 contains 13 residues. The CDR3 here is CASSGPSADTQYF. The DNA for the CDR3 is TGTGCCAGCAGCGGCCCTAGTGCAGATACGCAGTATTTT.

The chain carries TRBV6-5 and TRBJ1-3; no clear D gene. V lost 6 bases, J lost 1 base, and 13 bases lay in between. CDR1 is MNHEY and CDR2 is SVGAGI in the germline V gene. The CDR3 consists of 15 residues. The CDR3 loop reads CASSQAGSSGNTIYF. CDR3 sequence (DNA): TGTGCCAGCAGCCAGGCGGGGTCTTCTGGAAACACCATATATTTT.

This chain joins TRBV6-4 and TRBJ2-2; D possibly corresponds to TRBD2 (6 bases). Germline V gene lookup returns CDR1 MRHNA and CDR2 SNTAGT. The CDR3 is 15 residues long. V lost 3 bases and J lost 0, with 8 bases in between. DNA of the CDR3: TGTGCCAGCAGTGAGGGAGGATCGAACACCGGGGAGCTGTTTTTT. Protein: CASSEGGSNTGELFF.